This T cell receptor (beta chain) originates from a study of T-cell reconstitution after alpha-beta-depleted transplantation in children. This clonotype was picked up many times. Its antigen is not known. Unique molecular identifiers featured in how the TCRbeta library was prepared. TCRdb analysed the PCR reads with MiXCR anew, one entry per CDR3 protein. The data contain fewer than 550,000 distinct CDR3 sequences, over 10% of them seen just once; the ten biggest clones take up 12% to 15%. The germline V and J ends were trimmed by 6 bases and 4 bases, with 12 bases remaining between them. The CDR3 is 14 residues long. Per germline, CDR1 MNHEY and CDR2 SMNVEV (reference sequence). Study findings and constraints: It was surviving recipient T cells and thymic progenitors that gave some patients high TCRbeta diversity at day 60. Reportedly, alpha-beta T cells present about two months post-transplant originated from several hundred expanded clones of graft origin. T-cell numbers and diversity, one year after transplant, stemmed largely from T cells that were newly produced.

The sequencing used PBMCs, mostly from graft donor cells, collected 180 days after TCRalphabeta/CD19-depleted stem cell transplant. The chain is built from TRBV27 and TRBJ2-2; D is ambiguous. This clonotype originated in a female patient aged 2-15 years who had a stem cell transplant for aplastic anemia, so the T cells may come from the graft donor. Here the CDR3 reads CASSGFRSTGELFF. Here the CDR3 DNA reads TGTGCCAGCAGCGGGTTTAGGAGCACCGGGGAGCTGTTTTTT.